This T cell receptor (beta chain) was sequenced during a study of T cells in Graves' hyperthyroidism and ophthalmopathy. V was clipped by 0 bases and J by 11 bases, with 17 bases between them. Germline V lookup: CDR1 DFQATT, CDR2 SNEGSKA (reference sequence). The CDR3 is 14 residues long. In the case of this clonotype: Its antigen remains unidentified.

Findings and limits, study-wide: Appearing also in blood were most of the thyroid clonotypes expanded above 0.001.

Amplification targeted TCR beta CDR3 regions from RNA transcripts. The HTBI primer set served for first-round RT-PCR of the TCR CDR3. TCRdb redid the calling of the multiplex PCR reads with MiXCR, one entry per CDR3 protein. The sample has hundreds of thousands of distinct CDR3 sequences, around 38% seen once. The receptor was derived from a man between 18 and 29 years old with Graves' hyperthyroidism. The chain is built from TRBV20-1 and TRBJ1-5; D is possibly TRBD1 (5 bases). The specimen was blood. This chain's CDR3 is CSARDGRDFGTQHF. Here the CDR3 DNA reads TGCAGTGCTAGAGATGGCAGGGATTTTGGGACCCAGCATTTT.